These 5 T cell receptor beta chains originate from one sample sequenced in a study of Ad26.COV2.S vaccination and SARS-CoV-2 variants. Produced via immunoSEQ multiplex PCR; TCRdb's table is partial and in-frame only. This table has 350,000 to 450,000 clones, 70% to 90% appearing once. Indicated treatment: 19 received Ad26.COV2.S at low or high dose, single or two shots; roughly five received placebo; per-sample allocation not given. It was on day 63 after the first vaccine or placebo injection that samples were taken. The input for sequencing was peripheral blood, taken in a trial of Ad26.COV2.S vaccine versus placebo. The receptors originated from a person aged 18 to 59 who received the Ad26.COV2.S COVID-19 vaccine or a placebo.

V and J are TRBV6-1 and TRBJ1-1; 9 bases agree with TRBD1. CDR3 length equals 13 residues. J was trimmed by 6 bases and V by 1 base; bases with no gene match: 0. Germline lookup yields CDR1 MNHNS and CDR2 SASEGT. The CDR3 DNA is TGTGCCAGCAGTGAAGGGACAGGGGCTGAAGCTTTCTTT. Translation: CASSEGTGAEAFF.

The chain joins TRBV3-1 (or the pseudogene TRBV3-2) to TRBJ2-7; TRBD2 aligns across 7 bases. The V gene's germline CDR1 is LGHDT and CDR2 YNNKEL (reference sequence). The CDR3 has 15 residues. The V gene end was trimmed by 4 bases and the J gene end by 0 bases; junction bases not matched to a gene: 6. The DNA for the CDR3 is TGTGCCAGCAGCCTCTCTAGCGGATCCTCCTACGAGCAGTACTTC. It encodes CASSLSSGSSYEQYF.

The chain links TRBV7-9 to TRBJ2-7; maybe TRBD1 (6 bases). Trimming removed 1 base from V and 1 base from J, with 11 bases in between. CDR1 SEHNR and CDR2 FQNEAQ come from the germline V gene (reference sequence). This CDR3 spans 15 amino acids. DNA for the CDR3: TGTGCCAGCAGCTTAGACAGGGCCGTATCCTACGAGCAGTACTTC. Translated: CASSLDRAVSYEQYF.

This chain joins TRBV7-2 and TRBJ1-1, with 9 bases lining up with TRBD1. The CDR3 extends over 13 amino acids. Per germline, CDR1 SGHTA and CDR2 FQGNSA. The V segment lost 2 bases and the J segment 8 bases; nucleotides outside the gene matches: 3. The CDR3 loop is CASSLYGTGEAFF. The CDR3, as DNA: TGTGCCAGCAGCTTATATGGGACAGGGGAAGCTTTCTTT.

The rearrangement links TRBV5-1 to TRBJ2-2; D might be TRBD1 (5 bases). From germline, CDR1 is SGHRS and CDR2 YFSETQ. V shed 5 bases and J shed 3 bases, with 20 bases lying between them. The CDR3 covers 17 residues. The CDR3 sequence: CASSLNPQGADTGELFF. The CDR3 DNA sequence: TGCGCCAGCAGTTTAAACCCCCAAGGGGCGGACACCGGGGAGCTGTTTTTT.